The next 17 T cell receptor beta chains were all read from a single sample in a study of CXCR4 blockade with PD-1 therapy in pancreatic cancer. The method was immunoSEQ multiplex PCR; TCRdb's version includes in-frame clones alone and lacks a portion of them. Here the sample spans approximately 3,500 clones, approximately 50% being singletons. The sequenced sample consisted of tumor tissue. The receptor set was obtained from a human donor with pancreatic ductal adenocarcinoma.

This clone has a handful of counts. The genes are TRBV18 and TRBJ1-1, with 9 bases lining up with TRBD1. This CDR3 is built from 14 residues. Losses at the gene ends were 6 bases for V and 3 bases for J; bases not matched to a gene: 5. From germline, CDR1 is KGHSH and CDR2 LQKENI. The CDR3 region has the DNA TGTGCCAGCTCTTCCCGGACAGGGGACACTGAAGCTTTCTTT. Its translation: CASSSRTGDTEAFF.

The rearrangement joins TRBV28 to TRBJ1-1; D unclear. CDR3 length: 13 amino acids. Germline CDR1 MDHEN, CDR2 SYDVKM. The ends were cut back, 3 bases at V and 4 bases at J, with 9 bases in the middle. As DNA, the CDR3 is TGTGCCAGCAGTTTGCCGACGACCACTGAAGCTTTCTTT. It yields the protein CASSLPTTTEAFF.

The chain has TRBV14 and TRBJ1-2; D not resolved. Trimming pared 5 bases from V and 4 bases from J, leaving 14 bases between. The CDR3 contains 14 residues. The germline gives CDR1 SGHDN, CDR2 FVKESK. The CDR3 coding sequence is TGTGCCAGCAGCTTATATAAGGCGGGCTATGGCTACACCTTC. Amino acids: CASSLYKAGYGYTF.

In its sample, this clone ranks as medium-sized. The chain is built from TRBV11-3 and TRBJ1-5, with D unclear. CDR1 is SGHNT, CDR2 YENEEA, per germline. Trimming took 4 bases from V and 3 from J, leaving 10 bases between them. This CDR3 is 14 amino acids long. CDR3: CASSYDVHNQPQHF. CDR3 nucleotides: TGTGCCAGCAGCTACGACGTCCACAATCAGCCCCAGCATTTT.

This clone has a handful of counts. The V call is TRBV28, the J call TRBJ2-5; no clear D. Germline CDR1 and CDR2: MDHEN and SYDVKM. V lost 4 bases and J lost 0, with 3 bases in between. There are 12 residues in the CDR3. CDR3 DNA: TGTGCCAGCAGTTCGTACCAAGAGACCCAGTACTTC. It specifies CASSSYQETQYF.

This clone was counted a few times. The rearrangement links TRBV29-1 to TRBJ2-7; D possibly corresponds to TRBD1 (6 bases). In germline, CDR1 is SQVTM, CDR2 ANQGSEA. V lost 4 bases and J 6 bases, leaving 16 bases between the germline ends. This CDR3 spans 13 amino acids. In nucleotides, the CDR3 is TGCAGCGTTGCTGCAGGGGAAGACTCCGAGCAGTACTTC. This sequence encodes CSVAAGEDSEQYF.

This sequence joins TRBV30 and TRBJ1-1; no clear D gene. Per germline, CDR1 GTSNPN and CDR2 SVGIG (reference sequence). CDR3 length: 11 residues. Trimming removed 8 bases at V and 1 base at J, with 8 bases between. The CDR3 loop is CALMRNTEAFF. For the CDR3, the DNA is TGTGCCCTTATGAGGAACACTGAAGCTTTCTTT.

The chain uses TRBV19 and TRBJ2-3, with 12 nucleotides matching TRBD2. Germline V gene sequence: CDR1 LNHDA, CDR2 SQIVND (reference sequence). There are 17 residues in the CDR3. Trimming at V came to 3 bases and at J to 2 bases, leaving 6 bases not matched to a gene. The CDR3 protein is CASSIGLAGSYTDTQYF. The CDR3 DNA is TGTGCCAGTAGTATCGGACTAGCGGGATCCTACACAGATACGCAGTATTTT.

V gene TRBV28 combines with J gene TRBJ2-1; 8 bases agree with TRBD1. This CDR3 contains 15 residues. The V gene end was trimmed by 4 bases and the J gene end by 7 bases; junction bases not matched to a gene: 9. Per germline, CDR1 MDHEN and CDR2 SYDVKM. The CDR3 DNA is TGTGCCAGCAGTTGGGGACAGGCGGTAGGGAATGAGCAGTTCTTC. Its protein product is CASSWGQAVGNEQFF.

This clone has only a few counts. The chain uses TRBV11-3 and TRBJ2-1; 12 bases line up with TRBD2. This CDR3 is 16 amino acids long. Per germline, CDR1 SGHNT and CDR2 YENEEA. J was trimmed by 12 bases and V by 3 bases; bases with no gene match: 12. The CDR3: CASSLALAGGTWGQFF. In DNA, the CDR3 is TGTGCCAGCAGCTTGGCCCTAGCGGGAGGGACGTGGGGGCAGTTCTTC.

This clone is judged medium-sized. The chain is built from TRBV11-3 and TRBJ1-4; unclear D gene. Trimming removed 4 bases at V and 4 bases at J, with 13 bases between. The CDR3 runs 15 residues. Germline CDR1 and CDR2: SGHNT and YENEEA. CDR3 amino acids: CASSSGPPGNEKLFF. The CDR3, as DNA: TGTGCCAGCAGCTCCGGGCCCCCGGGTAATGAAAAACTGTTTTTT.

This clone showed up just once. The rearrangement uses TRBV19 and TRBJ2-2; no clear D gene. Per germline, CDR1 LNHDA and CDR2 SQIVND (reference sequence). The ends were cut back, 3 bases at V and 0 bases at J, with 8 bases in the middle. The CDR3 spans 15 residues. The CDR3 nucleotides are TGTGCCAGTAGTATTCGATCTGCGAACACCGGGGAGCTGTTTTTT. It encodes CASSIRSANTGELFF. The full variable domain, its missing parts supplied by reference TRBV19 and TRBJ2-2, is DGGITQSPKYLFRKEGQNVTLSCEQNLNHDAMYWYRQDPGQGLRLIYYSQIVNDFQKGDIAEGYSVSREKKESFPLTVTSAQKNPTAFYLCASSIRSANTGELFFGEGSRLTVL.

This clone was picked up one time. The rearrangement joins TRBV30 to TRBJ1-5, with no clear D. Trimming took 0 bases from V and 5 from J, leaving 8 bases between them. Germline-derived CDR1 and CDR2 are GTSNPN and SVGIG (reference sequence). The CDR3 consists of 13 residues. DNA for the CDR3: TGTGCCTGGAGTGTACAACTCGATCAGCCCCAGCATTTT. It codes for CAWSVQLDQPQHF.

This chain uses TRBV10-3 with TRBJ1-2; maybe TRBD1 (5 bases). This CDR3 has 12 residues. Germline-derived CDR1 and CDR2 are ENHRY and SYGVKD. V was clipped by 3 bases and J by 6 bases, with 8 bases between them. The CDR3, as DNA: TGTGCCATCAGTGAACAGGATAATGGCTACACCTTC. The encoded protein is CAISEQDNGYTF.

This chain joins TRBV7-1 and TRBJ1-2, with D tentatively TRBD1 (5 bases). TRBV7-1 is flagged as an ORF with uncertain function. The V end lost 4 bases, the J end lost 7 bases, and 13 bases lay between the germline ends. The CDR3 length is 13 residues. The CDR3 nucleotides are TGTGCCAGCAGCTTAGGGTTTCAGGGTGGCTACACCTTC. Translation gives CASSLGFQGGYTF.

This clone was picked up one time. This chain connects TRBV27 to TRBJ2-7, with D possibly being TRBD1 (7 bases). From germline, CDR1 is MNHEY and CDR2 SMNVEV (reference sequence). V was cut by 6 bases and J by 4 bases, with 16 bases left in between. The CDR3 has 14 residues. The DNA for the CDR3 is TGTGCCAGCAGCTCTCGCAGGGGGGCGTACGAGCAGTACTTC. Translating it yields CASSSRRGAYEQYF.

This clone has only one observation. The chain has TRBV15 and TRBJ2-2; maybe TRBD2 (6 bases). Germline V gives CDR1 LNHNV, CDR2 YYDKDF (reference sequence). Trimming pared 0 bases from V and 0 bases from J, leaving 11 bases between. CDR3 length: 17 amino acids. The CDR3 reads CATSRDLASANTGELFF. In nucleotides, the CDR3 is TGTGCCACCAGCAGAGATCTAGCGAGCGCGAACACCGGGGAGCTGTTTTTT.